One sample yielded the 4 T cell receptor beta chains listed below, sequenced in a study of tissue T cells after allogeneic stem cell transplantation. TCRdb keeps only in-frame clones here, not all; method: immunoSEQ multiplex PCR. The sample yields more than 45,000 clones, approximately 73% seen once. The sample comprised sorted cells pooled from one or two spleens. All receptors derive from a pool of C57BL/6 mice in good health.

Remarks on this clone: Germline and genes here are mouse. The missing CDR3 end, 1 residue past where the read stops, is filled in from the germline J gene. J is TRBJ2-2 and V is TRBV12-1; 8 positions match TRBD2. V was pared by 4 bases and J by 1 base, with 4 bases of the junction left unmatched. The CDR3 is 15 residues long. Germline V CDR1 and CDR2: SGHSN, HYEKVE. The CDR3 reads CASSRDWKNTGQLYF. The sequenced part of the CDR3 DNA is TGTGCCAGCTCCCGGGACTGGAAAAACACCGGGCAGCTCTAC.

The sample holds one count of this clone. The listed genes are named as in mouse. Coverage ceases 1 residue before the CDR3 finishes, and the germline J gene fills in the end. The chain combines TRBV4 with TRBJ2-4; TRBD2 matches at 8 bases. V shed 4 bases, J shed 7 bases, and the junction held 4 bases outside the gene matches. Germline V lookup: CDR1 LGHDT, CDR2 YNNKQL (reference sequence). This CDR3 region has 13 residues. CDR3 bases read: TGTGCCAGCAGCTGGGGGGGCGCCCACACCTTGTAC. Its translation is CASSWGGAHTLY. The entire CDR3 protein is CASSWGGAHTLYF. The full variable domain, its missing parts supplied by reference TRBV4 and TRBJ2-4, is ETAVFQTPNYHVTQVGNEVSFNCKQTLGHDTMYWYKQDSKKLLKIMFSYNNKQLIVNETVPRRFSPQSSDKAHLNLRIKSVEPEDSAVYLCASSWGGAHTLYFGAGTRLSVL.

Concerning this clone itself: Gene names are mouse gene names. The read stops 1 residue short of the end of the CDR3; the missing end is completed from the germline J gene. The chain is built from TRBV14 and TRBJ1-1; D is undetermined. V gave up 2 bases and J gave up 11 bases, with 10 bases separating them. From germline, CDR1 is SGHDT and CDR2 FRDEAV. This CDR3 is built from 11 residues. The CDR3 DNA, read in part, is TGTGCCAGCAGTTTAAAGGGAGATGTCTTC. Translation gives CASSLKGDVF. The whole CDR3 region reads CASSLKGDVFF.

Worth noting for this clone: The germline and genes are mouse ones. The read ends 1 residue shy of where the CDR3 ends; the end is completed using the germline J gene. The chain is built from TRBV2 and TRBJ1-2, with 7 bases that match TRBD1. Germline-derived CDR1 and CDR2 are LGHNA and YSYQKL. The CDR3 contains 15 residues. The trim removed 2 bases at V and 4 bases at J, leaving 7 bases unmatched. The DNA read from the CDR3 is TGTGCCAGCAGCCAACCGGGACAGTTCGGCTCCGACTACACC. This sequence encodes CASSQPGQFGSDYT. The full CDR3 protein reads CASSQPGQFGSDYTF.